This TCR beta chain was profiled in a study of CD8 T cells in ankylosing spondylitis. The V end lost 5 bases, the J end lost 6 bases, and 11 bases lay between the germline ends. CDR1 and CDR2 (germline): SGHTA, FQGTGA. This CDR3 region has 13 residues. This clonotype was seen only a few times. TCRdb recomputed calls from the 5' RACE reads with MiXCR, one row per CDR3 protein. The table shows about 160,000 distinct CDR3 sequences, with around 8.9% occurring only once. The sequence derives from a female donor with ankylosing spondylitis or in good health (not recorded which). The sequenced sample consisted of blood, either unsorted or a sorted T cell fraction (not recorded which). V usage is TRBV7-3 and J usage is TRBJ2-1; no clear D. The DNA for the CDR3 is TGTGCCAGCAGCGTTACGGCGAGCAATGAGCAGTTCTTC. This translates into CASSVTASNEQFF.